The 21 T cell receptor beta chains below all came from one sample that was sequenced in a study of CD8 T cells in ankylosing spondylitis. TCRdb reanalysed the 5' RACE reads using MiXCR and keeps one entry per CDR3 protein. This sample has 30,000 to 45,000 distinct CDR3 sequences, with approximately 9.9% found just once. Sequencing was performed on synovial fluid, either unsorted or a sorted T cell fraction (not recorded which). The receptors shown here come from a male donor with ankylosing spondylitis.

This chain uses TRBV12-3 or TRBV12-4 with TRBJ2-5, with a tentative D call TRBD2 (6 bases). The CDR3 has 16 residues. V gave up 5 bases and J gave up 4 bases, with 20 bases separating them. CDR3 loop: CASSPYGGRNGETQYF. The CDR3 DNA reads TGTGCCAGCAGTCCATACGGGGGAAGAAACGGAGAGACCCAGTACTTC.

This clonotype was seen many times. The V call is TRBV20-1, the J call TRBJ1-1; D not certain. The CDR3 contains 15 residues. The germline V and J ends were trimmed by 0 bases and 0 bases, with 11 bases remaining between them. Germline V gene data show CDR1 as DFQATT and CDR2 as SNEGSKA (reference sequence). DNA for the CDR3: TGCAGTGCTAGAGATATAGAACAAATGAACACTGAAGCTTTCTTT. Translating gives CSARDIEQMNTEAFF.

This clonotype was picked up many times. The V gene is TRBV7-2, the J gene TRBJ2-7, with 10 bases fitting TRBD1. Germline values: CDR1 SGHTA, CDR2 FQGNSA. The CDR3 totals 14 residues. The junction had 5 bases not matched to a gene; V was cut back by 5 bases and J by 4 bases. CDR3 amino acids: CASSTLDRGYEQYF. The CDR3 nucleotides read TGTGCCAGCAGCACCTTGGACAGGGGGTACGAGCAGTACTTC.

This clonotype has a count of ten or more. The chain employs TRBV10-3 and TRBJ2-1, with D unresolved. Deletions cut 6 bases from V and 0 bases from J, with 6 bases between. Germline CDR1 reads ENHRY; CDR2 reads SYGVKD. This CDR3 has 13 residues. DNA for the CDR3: TGTGCCATCAGACAGAGCTCCTACAATGAGCAGTTCTTC. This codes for CAIRQSSYNEQFF.

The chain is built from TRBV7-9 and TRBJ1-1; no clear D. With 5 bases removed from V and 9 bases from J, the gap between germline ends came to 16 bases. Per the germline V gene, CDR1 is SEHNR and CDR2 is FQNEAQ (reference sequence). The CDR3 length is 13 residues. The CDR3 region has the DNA TGTGCCAGCAGCGCCGGGGAGCAAATGAAAGCTTTCTTT. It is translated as CASSAGEQMKAFF.

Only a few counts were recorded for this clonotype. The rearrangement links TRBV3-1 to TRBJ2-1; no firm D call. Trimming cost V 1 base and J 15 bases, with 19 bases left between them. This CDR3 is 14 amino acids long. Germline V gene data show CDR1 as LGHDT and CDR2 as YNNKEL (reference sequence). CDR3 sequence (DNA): TGTGCCAGCAGCCAAGCCGGTCCAGACCCGGTCCCGTTCTTC. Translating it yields CASSQAGPDPVPFF.

CDR3 region: CATSQGNRRDEQFF. For the CDR3, the DNA is TGTGCCACGAGTCAGGGTAACCGCCGGGATGAGCAGTTCTTC. The chain combines TRBV24-1 with TRBJ2-1; D perhaps matches TRBD1 (5 bases). This CDR3 spans 14 amino acids. V lost 10 bases, J lost 8 bases, and 20 bases lay in between. CDR1 is KGHDR and CDR2 is SFDVKD in the germline V gene.

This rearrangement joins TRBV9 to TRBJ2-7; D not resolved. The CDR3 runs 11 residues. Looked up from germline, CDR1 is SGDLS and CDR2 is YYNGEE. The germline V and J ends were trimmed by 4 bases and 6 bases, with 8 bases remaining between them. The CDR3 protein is CASSTSTEQYF. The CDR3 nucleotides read TGTGCCAGCAGCACATCTACCGAGCAGTACTTC.

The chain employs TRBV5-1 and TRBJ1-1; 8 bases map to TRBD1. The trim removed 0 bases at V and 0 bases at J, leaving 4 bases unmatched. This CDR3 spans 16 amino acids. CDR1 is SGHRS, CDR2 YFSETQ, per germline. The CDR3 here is CASSLGRGQVNTEAFF. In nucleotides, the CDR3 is TGCGCCAGCAGCTTGGGCAGGGGGCAAGTGAACACTGAAGCTTTCTTT. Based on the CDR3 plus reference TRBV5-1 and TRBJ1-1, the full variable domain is KAGVTQTPRYLIKTRGQQVTLSCSPISGHRSVSWYQQTPGQGLQFLFEYFSETQRNKGNFPGRFSGRQFSNSRSEMNVSTLELGDSALYLCASSLGRGQVNTEAFFGQGTRLTVV.

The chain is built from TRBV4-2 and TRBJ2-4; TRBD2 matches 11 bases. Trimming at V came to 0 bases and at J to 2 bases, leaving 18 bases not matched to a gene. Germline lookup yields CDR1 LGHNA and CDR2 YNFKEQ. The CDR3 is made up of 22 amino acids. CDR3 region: CASSQETSGRPVFYGTKNIQYF. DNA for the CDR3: TGTGCCAGCAGCCAAGAAACTAGCGGGAGACCCGTTTTTTACGGGACCAAAAACATTCAGTACTTC.

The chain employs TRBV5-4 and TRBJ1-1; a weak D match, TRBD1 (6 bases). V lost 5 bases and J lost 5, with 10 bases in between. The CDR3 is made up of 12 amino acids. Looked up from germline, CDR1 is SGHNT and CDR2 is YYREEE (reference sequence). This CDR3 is CASSLQGTEAFF. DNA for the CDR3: TGTGCCAGCAGTCTCCAGGGGACTGAAGCTTTCTTT. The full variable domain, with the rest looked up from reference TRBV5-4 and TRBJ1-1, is ETGVTQSPTHLIKTRGQQVTLRCSSQSGHNTVSWYQQALGQGPQFIFQYYREEENGRGNFPPRFSGLQFPNYSSELNVNALELDDSALYLCASSLQGTEAFFGQGTRLTVV.

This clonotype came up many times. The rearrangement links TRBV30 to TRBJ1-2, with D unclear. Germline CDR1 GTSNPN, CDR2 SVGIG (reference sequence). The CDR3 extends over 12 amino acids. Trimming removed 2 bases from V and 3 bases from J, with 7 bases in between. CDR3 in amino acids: CAWSLGDYGYTF. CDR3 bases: TGTGCCTGGAGTCTCGGGGACTATGGCTACACCTTC.

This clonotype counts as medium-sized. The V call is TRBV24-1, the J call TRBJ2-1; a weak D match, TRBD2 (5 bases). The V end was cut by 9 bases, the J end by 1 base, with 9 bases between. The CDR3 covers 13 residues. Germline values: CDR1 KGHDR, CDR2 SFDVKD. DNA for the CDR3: TGTGCCACCCGGAGCGGTTCCTACAATGAGCAGTTCTTC. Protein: CATRSGSYNEQFF.

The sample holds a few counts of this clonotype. DNA of the CDR3: TGCGCCAGCAGCTTTAGGGGACAGGGGGCCATTGGCTACACCTTC. Amino acids: CASSFRGQGAIGYTF. V is TRBV5-1 and J is TRBJ1-2; TRBD1 matches 12 bases. The CDR3 runs to 15 residues. CDR1 is SGHRS, CDR2 YFSETQ, per germline. V lost 2 bases and J lost 7; bases outside the gene matches: 6.

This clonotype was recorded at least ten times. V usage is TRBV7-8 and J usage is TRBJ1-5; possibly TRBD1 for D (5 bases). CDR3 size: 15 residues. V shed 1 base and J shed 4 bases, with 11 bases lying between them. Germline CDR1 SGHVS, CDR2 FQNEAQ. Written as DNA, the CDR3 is TGTGCCAGCAGCTTAGGCGACAGTACTAATCAGCCCCAGCATTTT. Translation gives CASSLGDSTNQPQHF.

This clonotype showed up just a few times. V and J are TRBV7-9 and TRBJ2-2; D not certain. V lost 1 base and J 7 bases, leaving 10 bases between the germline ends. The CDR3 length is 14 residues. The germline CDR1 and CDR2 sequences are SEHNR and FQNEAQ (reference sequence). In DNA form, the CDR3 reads TGTGCCAGCAGCTTAGGAGGCTATGGCGGGGAGCTGTTTTTT. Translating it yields CASSLGGYGGELFF.

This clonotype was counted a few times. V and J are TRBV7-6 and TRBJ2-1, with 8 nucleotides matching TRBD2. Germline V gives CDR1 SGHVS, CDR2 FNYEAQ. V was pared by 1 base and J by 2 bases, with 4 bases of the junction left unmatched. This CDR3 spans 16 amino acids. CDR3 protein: CASSLELAATYNEQFF. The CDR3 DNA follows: TGTGCCAGCAGCTTAGAACTAGCGGCTACCTACAATGAGCAGTTCTTC.

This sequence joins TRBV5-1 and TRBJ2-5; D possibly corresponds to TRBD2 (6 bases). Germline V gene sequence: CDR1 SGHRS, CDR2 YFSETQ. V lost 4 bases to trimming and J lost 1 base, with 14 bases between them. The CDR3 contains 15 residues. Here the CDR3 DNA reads TGCGCCAGCAGCGACCCGACTAGTCTCCAAGAGACCCAGTACTTC. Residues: CASSDPTSLQETQYF.

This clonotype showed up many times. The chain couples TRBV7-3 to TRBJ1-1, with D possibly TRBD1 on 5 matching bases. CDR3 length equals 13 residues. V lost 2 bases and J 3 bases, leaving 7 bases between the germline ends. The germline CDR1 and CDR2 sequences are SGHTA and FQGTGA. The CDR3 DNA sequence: TGTGCCAGCAGCTTAGGGGGGGACACTGAAGCTTTCTTT. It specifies CASSLGGDTEAFF.

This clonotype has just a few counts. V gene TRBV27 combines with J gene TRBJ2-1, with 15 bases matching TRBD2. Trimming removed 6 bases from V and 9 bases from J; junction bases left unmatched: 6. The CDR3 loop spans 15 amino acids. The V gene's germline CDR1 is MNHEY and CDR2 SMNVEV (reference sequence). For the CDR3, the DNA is TGTGCCAGCAGCCTAGGACTAGCGGGAGGGAGTGAGCAGTTCTTC. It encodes CASSLGLAGGSEQFF.

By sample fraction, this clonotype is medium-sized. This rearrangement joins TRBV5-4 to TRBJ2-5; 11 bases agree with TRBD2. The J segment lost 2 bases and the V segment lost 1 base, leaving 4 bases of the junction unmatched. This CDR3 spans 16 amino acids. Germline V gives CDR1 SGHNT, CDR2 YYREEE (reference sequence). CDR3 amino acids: CASSLLGLAVQETQYF. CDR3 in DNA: TGTGCCAGCAGCTTGCTGGGACTAGCGGTTCAAGAGACCCAGTACTTC.